These T cell receptor beta chains were read from a single sample in a study of cytomegalovirus exposure and HLA in healthy donors. Data came from immunoSEQ multiplex PCR; TCRdb stores just in-frame clones and leaves some out. Of 95,000 to 150,000 clones in the sample, roughly 80% were seen once. The sequenced sample was PBMCs. These receptors were taken from a woman between 18 and 30 years old in good health and CMV-seronegative. The CDR3 runs from the conserved cysteine through the conserved F or W. The order of the fields is CDR3 length, V gene, J gene, clone size, D gene, CDR3 protein, CDR3 DNA. D genes are given only for firm matches. A row's size may be missing; if present it is once, few, many or a size class.

>16|TRBV18|TRBJ1-1|-|-
CASSLTGEHLNTEAFF
TGTGCCAGCTCACTCACAGGCGAGCATCTGAACACTGAAGCTTTCTTT
>18|TRBV14|TRBJ1-6|-|TRBD1
CASSQGTGSWNYNSPLHF
TGTGCCAGCAGCCAGGGGACAGGGTCGTGGAACTATAATTCACCCCTCCACTTT
>13|TRBV27|TRBJ1-1|-|TRBD1
CAAKQGSGTEAFF
TGTGCCGCGAAACAGGGGAGCGGCACTGAAGCTTTCTTT
>16|TRBV5-8|TRBJ1-3|-|-
CASSLGGHLSGNTIYF
TGTGCCAGCAGCTTGGGGGGACACCTCTCTGGAAACACCATATATTTT
>14|TRBV5-1|TRBJ1-1|-|-
CASSLGGGNTEAFF
TGCGCCAGCAGCTTGGGGGGCGGTAACACTGAAGCTTTCTTT
>17|TRBV5-1|TRBJ1-2|-|TRBD1
CASSLVGTGAANYGYTF
TGCGCCAGCAGCTTGGTTGGGACAGGGGCCGCTAACTATGGCTACACCTTC
>12|TRBV6-1|TRBJ1-6|-|TRBD1
CALKGGGSPLHF
TGTGCCCTCAAAGGGGGCGGCTCACCCCTCCACTTT
>17|TRBV5-1|TRBJ2-4|-|TRBD2
CASSLSAGDLAKNSQYF
TGCGCCAGCAGCTTGTCCGCGGGAGACCTAGCCAAAAACAGTCAGTACTTC
>15|TRBV27|TRBJ1-2|-|-
CASSIGTFLGNGYTF
TGTGCCAGCAGTATCGGGACATTCCTGGGAAATGGCTACACCTTC
>16|TRBV7-2|TRBJ2-1|-|TRBD2
CASSMGLAGGTNEQFF
TGTGCCAGCAGCATGGGACTAGCGGGAGGGACCAATGAGCAGTTCTTC
>14|TRBV5-1|TRBJ2-1|-|TRBD1
CASSLGDRNNEQFF
TGCGCCAGCAGCCTAGGGGACAGGAACAATGAGCAGTTCTTC
>13|TRBV27|TRBJ2-7|-|-
CASSLGVLNEQYF
TGTGCCAGCAGTCTAGGGGTCCTTAACGAGCAGTACTTC
>16|TRBV30|TRBJ2-7|-|TRBD1
CAWSSTWGQVSYEQYF
TGTGCCTGGAGTTCTACTTGGGGACAGGTATCCTACGAGCAGTACTTC
>15|TRBV6-1|TRBJ2-1|-|TRBD2
CASSEGASGVDEQFF
TGTGCCAGCAGTGAAGGGGCTAGCGGGGTGGATGAGCAGTTCTTC
>15|TRBV5-1|TRBJ2-1|-|TRBD2
CASRPPGGAYNEQFF
TGCGCCAGCAGGCCCCCCGGGGGGGCCTACAATGAGCAGTTCTTC
>17|TRBV7-8|TRBJ1-5|once|-
CASSLALRLSGNQPQHF
TGTGCCAGCAGCTTAGCGCTAAGACTGAGTGGCAATCAGCCCCAGCATTTT
>14|TRBV30|TRBJ1-1|-|-
CACQIGMLNTEAFF
TGTGCCTGCCAGATCGGGATGTTGAACACTGAAGCTTTCTTT
>13|TRBV19|TRBJ1-5|-|TRBD1
CASSYDRDQPQHF
TGTGCCAGTAGTTATGACAGGGACCAGCCCCAGCATTTT
>15|TRBV7-9|TRBJ1-2|-|-
CASSPRQAKNYGYTF
TGTGCCAGCAGCCCCCGACAGGCTAAAAACTATGGCTACACCTTC
>14|TRBV5-1|TRBJ1-1|-|-
CASSHGGVNTEAFF
TGCGCCAGCAGCCACGGGGGGGTGAACACTGAAGCTTTCTTT
>12|TRBV7-9|TRBJ1-2|-|-
CASSLVGEGYTF
TGTGCCAGCAGCTTAGTTGGGGAGGGCTACACCTTC
>15|TRBV7-9|TRBJ1-4|once|-
CASSLVSLRGEKLFF
TGTGCCAGCAGCTTAGTTTCCCTACGGGGTGAAAAACTGTTTTTT
>16|TRBV5-1|TRBJ2-5|-|TRBD2
CASSPGLAGGQETQYF
TGCGCCAGCAGCCCCGGACTAGCGGGGGGGCAAGAGACCCAGTACTTC
>17|TRBV11-2|TRBJ2-3|-|TRBD2
CASSASLLAGAADTQYF
TGTGCCAGCAGCGCCTCCCTACTAGCGGGGGCTGCAGATACGCAGTATTTT
>13|TRBV7-2|TRBJ1-4|once|-
CASSLGSVQRLFF
TGTGCCAGCAGCTTAGGGTCCGTACAGCGGCTGTTTTTT
>15|TRBV9|TRBJ2-5|-|-
CASSPQEGAGETQYF
TGTGCCAGCAGCCCGCAGGAGGGGGCGGGGGAGACCCAGTACTTC
>14|TRBV7-9|TRBJ2-2|-|TRBD1
CARGTVSNTGELFF
TGTGCCAGAGGGACAGTTTCGAACACCGGGGAGCTGTTTTTT
>15|TRBV10-3|TRBJ2-6|-|TRBD1
CAVRQGRPGANVLTF
TGTGCCGTAAGACAGGGTCGGCCTGGGGCCAACGTCCTGACTTTC
>16|TRBV14|TRBJ1-5|few|TRBD1
CASSQARTGWYQPQHF
TGTGCCAGCAGCCAAGCTCGGACAGGGTGGTATCAGCCCCAGCATTTT
>16|TRBV27|TRBJ2-2|-|-
CASNILGTRNTGELFF
TGTGCCAGCAACATACTCGGGACACGGAACACCGGGGAGCTGTTTTTT
>14|TRBV18|TRBJ2-3|-|-
CASSPPSGTDTQYF
TGTGCCAGCTCACCACCCAGCGGCACAGATACGCAGTATTTT